This T cell receptor (beta chain) was identified during a study of regulatory T cells in long-lasting Graves disease. The time point was: newly diagnosed GD, antithyroid drugs for less than 3 months. The authors made the TCR library using RNA they extracted from PBMCs. Peripheral blood, about 10 milliliters per patient, was collected in EDTA tubes. V was clipped by 3 bases and J by 7 bases, with 9 bases between them. Germline assignment: CDR1 SNHLY and CDR2 FYNNEI. This CDR3 is 12 amino acids long. Sequencing libraries for TCR beta were prepared with iRepertoire HTBI primers and Arm-PCR of CDR3 regions. TCRdb re-called the multiplex PCR reads through MiXCR, storing one row per CDR3 protein. The sample carries about 200,000 distinct CDR3 sequences, around 20% recorded once. This clonotype was seen just once.

The chain links TRBV2 to TRBJ1-2; D is ambiguous. The sample consisted of peripheral blood mononuclear cells (PBMCs), taken at new diagnosis, from a patient treated with antithyroid drugs. The clonotype was recovered from a female donor with Graves disease. The CDR3: CASSDQARGYTF. CDR3 sequence (DNA): TGTGCCAGCAGTGATCAGGCGCGTGGCTACACCTTC. Full variable domain (remainder filled in from reference TRBV2 and TRBJ1-2): EPEVTQTPSHQVTQMGQEVILRCVPISNHLYFYWYRQILGQKVEFLVSFYNNEISEKSEIFDDQFSVERPDGSNFTLKIRSTKLEDSAMYFCASSDQARGYTFGSGTRLTVV.